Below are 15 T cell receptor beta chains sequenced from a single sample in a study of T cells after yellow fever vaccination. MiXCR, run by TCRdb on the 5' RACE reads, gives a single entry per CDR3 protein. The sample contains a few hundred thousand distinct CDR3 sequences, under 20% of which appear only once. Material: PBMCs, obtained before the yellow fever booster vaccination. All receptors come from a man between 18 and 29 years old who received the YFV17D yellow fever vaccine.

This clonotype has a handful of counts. As DNA, the CDR3 is TGTGCCAGCAGCTTAGTGCGGGGGGACAATGAGCAGTTCTTC. It yields the protein CASSLVRGDNEQFF. The genes are TRBV7-3 and TRBJ2-1, with 8 positions matching TRBD2. CDR1 is SGHTA, CDR2 FQGTGA, per germline. The length of the CDR3 is 14 residues. V shed 2 bases and J 5 bases; nucleotides not matched to a gene: 2.

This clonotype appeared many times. DNA of the CDR3: TGTGCCAGCAGCTTGACGGGGGGTGAAAAACTGTTTTTT. Translated, it gives CASSLTGGEKLFF. The chain uses TRBV5-6 and TRBJ1-4, with D tentatively TRBD1 (5 bases). This CDR3 has 13 amino acids. V was clipped by 1 base and J by 7 bases, with 8 bases between them. The germline CDR1 and CDR2 sequences are SGHDT and YYEEEE.

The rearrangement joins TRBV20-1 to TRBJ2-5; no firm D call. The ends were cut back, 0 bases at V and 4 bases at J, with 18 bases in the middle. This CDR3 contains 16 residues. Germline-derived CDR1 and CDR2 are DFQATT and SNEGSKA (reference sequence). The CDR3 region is CSARDLSEGWIETQYF. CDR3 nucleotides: TGCAGTGCTAGAGATCTTTCGGAAGGGTGGATAGAGACCCAGTACTTC.

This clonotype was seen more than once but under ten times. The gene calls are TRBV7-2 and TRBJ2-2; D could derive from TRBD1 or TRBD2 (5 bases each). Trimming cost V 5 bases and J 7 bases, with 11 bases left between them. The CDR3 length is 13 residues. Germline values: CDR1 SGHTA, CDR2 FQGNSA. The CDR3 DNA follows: TGTGCCAGCAGCCCCCTGGGGGACGGGGAGCTGTTTTTT. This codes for CASSPLGDGELFF.

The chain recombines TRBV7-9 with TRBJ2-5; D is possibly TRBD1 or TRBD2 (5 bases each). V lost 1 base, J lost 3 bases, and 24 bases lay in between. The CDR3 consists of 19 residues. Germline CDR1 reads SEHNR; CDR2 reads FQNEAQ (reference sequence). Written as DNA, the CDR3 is TGTGCCAGCAGCTTAGGCTTCTGGCTAGTGACAGCGGAGAAAGAGACCCAGTACTTC. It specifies CASSLGFWLVTAEKETQYF.

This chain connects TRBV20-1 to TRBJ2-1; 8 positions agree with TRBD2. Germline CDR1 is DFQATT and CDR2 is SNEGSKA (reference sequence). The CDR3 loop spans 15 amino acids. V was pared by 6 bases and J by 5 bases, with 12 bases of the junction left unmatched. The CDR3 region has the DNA TGCAGTGCGTATTCGGCGGGGGGATCCGACAATGAGCAGTTCTTC. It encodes CSAYSAGGSDNEQFF.

CDR3 protein: CASSVDSGTDTQYF. DNA for the CDR3: TGTGCCAGCAGCGTAGACAGCGGCACAGATACGCAGTATTTT. The V and J genes are TRBV9 and TRBJ2-3; D is undetermined. The germline gives CDR1 SGDLS, CDR2 YYNGEE. CDR3 length: 14 amino acids. Trimming cost V 0 bases and J 1 base, with 6 bases left between them.

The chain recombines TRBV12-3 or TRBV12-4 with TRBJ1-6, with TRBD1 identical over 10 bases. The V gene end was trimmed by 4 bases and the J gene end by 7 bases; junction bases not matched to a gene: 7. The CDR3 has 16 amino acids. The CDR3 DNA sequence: TGTGCCAGCAGTTACGCCGGGACAGGGGTAAATTCACCCCTCCACTTT. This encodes CASSYAGTGVNSPLHF.

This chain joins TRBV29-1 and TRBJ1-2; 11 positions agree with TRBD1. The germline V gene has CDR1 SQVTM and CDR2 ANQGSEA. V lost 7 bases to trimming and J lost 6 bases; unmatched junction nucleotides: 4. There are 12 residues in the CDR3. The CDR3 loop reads CSAGQGADGYTF. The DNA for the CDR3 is TGCAGCGCAGGACAGGGGGCCGATGGCTACACCTTC.

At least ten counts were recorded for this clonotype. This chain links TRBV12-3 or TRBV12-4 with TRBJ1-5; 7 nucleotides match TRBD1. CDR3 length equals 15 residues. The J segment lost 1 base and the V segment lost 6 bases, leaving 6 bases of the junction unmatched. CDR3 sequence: CASRIGTASNQPQHF. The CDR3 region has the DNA TGTGCCAGCAGGATCGGGACAGCCAGCAATCAGCCCCAGCATTTT.

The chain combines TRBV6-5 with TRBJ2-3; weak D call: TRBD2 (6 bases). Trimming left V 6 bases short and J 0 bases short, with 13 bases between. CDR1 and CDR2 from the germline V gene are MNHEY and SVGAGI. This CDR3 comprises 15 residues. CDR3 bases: TGTGCCAGCAGCTTACTAGCAGATAGCACAGATACGCAGTATTTT. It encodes CASSLLADSTDTQYF.

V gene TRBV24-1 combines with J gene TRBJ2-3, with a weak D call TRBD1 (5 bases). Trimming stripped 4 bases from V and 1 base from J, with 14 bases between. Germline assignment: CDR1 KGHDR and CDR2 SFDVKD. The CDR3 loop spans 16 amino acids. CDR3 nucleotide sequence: TGTGCCACCAGTGACGCCCAGGGTTGGCGCACAGATACGCAGTATTTT. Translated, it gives CATSDAQGWRTDTQYF.

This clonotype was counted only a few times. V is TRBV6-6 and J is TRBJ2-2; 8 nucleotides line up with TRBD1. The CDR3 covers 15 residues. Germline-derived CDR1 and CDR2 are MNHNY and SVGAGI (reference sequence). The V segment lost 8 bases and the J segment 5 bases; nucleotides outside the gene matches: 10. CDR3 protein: CASRLGRDRTGELFF. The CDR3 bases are TGTGCCAGCCGTTTAGGCCGGGACAGGACCGGGGAGCTGTTTTTT.

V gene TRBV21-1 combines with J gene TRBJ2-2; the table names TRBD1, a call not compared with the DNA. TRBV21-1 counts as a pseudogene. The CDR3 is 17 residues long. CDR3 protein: CASSDLVIWGGTGELFF. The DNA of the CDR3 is TGTGCCAGCAGCGATTTAGTGATATGGGGCGGAACCGGGGAGCTGTTTTTT.

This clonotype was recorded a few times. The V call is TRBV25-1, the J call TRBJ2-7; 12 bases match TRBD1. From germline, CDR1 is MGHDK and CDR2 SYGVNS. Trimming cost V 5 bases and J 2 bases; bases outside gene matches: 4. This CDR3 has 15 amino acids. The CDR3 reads CASSRGQGATYEQYF. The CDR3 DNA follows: TGTGCCAGCAGTAGGGGACAGGGGGCGACCTACGAGCAGTACTTC.